This T cell receptor (beta chain) was recorded in a study of T cell clonality in common variable immunodeficiency. Worth noting for this clone: Its antigen is undetermined. The read ends 3 residues early relative to the CDR3; the germline J gene fills the gap.

Study-level findings and limits: Fewer deletions and N-nucleotide insertions were reportedly seen in common variable immunodeficiency TCR beta sequences. Links between repertoire features and CVID complications were heterogeneity-limited.

Germline V gene data show CDR1 as LNHDA and CDR2 as SQIVND (reference sequence). The CDR3 runs to 18 residues. Trimming cost V 0 bases and J 5 bases; bases outside gene matches: 10. Blood samples were heparinized, roughly 5 to 9 ml per donor. Sequencing input was equivalent genomic DNA from CVID and controls. Clones were read by immunoSEQ multiplex PCR, and TCRdb kept only the in-frame ones, dropping some. The specimen has about 52,000 clones, none found just once. Sequenced material: peripheral blood mononuclear cells. The origin of this receptor is a person between 18 and 75 years old in good health. The chain joins TRBV19 to TRBJ2-2; 9 nucleotides match TRBD1. CDR3 bases read: TGTGCCAGTAGTATAGATCGCCCGGGACAGGGTAGTACCGGGGAG. This encodes CASSIDRPGQGSTGE. The complete CDR3 protein is CASSIDRPGQGSTGELFF.